Following are 9 T cell receptor beta chains from one sample sequenced in a study of T cells expressing NK-cell markers. TCRdb reprocessed the 5' RACE reads and reports one entry per CDR3 protein, with no DNA. The table lists about 15,000 distinct CDR3 sequences. Sequencing was performed on blood T cells: a sorted CD56 or NKG2C T cell subset, CD4+ or CD8+ T cells, or bulk PBMC T cells (not recorded which). These receptors all come from a man aged 18 to 69 in good health.

The chain is built from TRBV2 and TRBJ2-7; absent DNA, TCRdb's TRBD1 call cannot be checked. The germline CDR1 and CDR2 sequences are SNHLY and FYNNEI. The CDR3 consists of 14 residues. The CDR3 sequence is CASSWDRGDYEQYF.

The chain carries TRBV5-1 and TRBJ2-1; with no DNA, the TCRdb D assignment of TRBD2 cannot be verified. Germline V gene data show CDR1 as SGHRS and CDR2 as YFSETQ. The CDR3 extends over 15 amino acids. The CDR3 protein is CASSLVTGGLVEQFF.

V and J are TRBV5-1 and TRBJ2-1; no DNA is available, so the TRBD2 call from TCRdb remains unchecked. The CDR3 length is 17 residues. CDR1 and CDR2 from the germline V gene are SGHRS and YFSETQ. This CDR3 is CASSSPGLAGGYNEQFF.

The chain employs TRBV5-1 and TRBJ2-1; absent DNA, TCRdb's TRBD2 call cannot be checked. CDR1 is SGHRS and CDR2 is YFSETQ in the germline V gene. The CDR3 runs to 19 residues. CDR3 protein: CASSVNLYGAVSSYNEQFF. Full variable domain (missing parts from reference TRBV5-1 and TRBJ2-1): KAGVTQTPRYLIKTRGQQVTLSCSPISGHRSVSWYQQTPGQGLQFLFEYFSETQRNKGNFPGRFSGRQFSNSRSEMNVSTLELGDSALYLCASSVNLYGAVSSYNEQFFGPGTRLTVL.

The chain recombines TRBV5-1 with TRBJ2-7; the D call from TCRdb, TRBD1, cannot be confirmed without DNA. This CDR3 has 15 residues. Per germline, CDR1 SGHRS and CDR2 YFSETQ. The CDR3 here is CASRQKGQDDYEQYF.

V usage is TRBV5-5 and J usage is TRBJ2-3. Germline V gene sequence: CDR1 SGHKS, CDR2 YYEKEE (reference sequence). The CDR3 is made up of 14 amino acids. Here the CDR3 reads CASSFFWLTDTQYF.

J is TRBJ2-7 and V is TRBV4-2. The length of the CDR3 is 12 residues. Looked up from germline, CDR1 is LGHNA and CDR2 is YNFKEQ. CDR3 in amino acids: CASSQDAYDQYF.

The chain has TRBV4-1 and TRBJ1-1; lacking DNA, the TRBD1 call made by TCRdb goes unchecked. CDR1 and CDR2 (germline): MGHRA, YSYEKL. The CDR3 length is 19 residues. CDR3 sequence reads: CASSLVHGTGGEKNTEAFF.

The genes are TRBV18 and TRBJ1-2; there is no DNA to check the TCRdb D call of TRBD1. CDR3 length: 14 amino acids. The germline gives CDR1 KGHSH, CDR2 LQKENI. The CDR3 region is CASSNRAMGSGYTF.